A single sample is the source of the 26 T cell receptor beta chains below, sequenced in a study of monozygotic twins with inflammatory bowel disease. TCRdb reprocessed the 5' RACE reads, keeping one entry per CDR3 protein, no DNA. The listing records about 380,000 distinct CDR3 sequences. Sequences were obtained from blood. These receptors originate from a human donor with ulcerative colitis or Crohn's disease, or a healthy co-twin of an affected twin (not recorded which).

This rearrangement joins TRBV12-3 or TRBV12-4 to TRBJ2-7; TCRdb's D gene call, TRBD2, goes unchecked for lack of DNA. The CDR3 has 14 residues. The CDR3 sequence: CASSKTGPYFEQYF.

The chain recombines TRBV7-2 with TRBJ2-7; the TRBD1 assignment by TCRdb is unverifiable without DNA. This CDR3 region has 14 residues. CDR1 and CDR2 from the germline V gene are SGHTA and FQGNSA. The CDR3 reads CATRRGTDSYEQYF.

The V gene is TRBV12-3 or TRBV12-4, the J gene TRBJ2-3; TCRdb gives TRBD2 as the D gene, but with no DNA this cannot be confirmed. This CDR3 contains 20 residues. The CDR3 sequence is CASSADLGLAGGRRTDTQYF.

The chain uses TRBV15 and TRBJ1-4. The length of the CDR3 is 16 residues. The germline V gene has CDR1 LNHNV and CDR2 YYDKDF (reference sequence). CDR3 amino acids: CATSTLAEGLNEKLFF.

This chain uses TRBV24-1 with TRBJ2-5; with no DNA, the TCRdb D assignment of TRBD2 cannot be verified. Germline assignment: CDR1 KGHDR and CDR2 SFDVKD. The CDR3 spans 15 residues. CDR3 loop: CATSDWTSGEETQYF.

The V call is TRBV2, the J call TRBJ1-5. CDR1 and CDR2 (germline): SNHLY, FYNNEI. The CDR3 is 14 amino acids. This chain's CDR3 is CASSWRHLNQPQHF.

The V call is TRBV7-3, the J call TRBJ2-5; the D gene TCRdb calls, TRBD2, cannot be checked with no DNA. CDR1 and CDR2 from the germline V gene are SGHTA and FQGTGA. The CDR3 extends over 15 amino acids. This chain's CDR3 is CASSFSGLAEETQYF. The full variable domain, its missing parts supplied by reference TRBV7-3 and TRBJ2-5, is GAGVSQTPSNKVTEKGKYVELRCDPISGHTALYWYRQSLGQGPEFLIYFQGTGAADDSGLPNDRFFAVRPEGSVSTLKIQRTERGDSAVYLCASSFSGLAEETQYFGPGTRLLVL.

V usage is TRBV20-1 and J usage is TRBJ1-6; TCRdb's D call of TRBD1 is untestable without DNA. Germline CDR1 reads DFQATT; CDR2 reads SNEGSKA (reference sequence). CDR3 length: 17 residues. This chain's CDR3 is CSALNHVVGRVNSPLHF.

The chain couples TRBV4-3 to TRBJ2-3; TCRdb lists TRBD1, though no DNA is available to test this call. CDR3 length: 17 residues. Germline CDR1 reads LGHNA; CDR2 reads YSLEER. CDR3: CASSPTGIGGGTDTQYF.

The gene calls are TRBV20-1 and TRBJ2-2; checking the TCRdb D call of TRBD2 is not possible without DNA. CDR1 is DFQATT, CDR2 SNEGSKA, per germline (reference sequence). The CDR3 is 14 residues long. The CDR3 sequence is CSAREKAGAGELFF.

This chain joins TRBV5-1 and TRBJ2-3; TCRdb proposes TRBD1, but this gene call is untestable without DNA. The CDR3 is 17 residues long. Germline V gene sequence: CDR1 SGHRS, CDR2 YFSETQ. CDR3 residues: CASSSRTYTASTDTQYF.

This chain links TRBV3-1 with TRBJ2-7; the TCRdb call, TRBD1, lacks DNA for checking. Germline CDR1 is LGHDT and CDR2 is YNNKEL (reference sequence). The CDR3 runs 15 residues. The CDR3 loop reads CASSSQPGPTYEQYF.

The CDR3 is CARKGTDFQLDTGELFF. The V call is TRBV30, the J call TRBJ2-2; TCRdb designates TRBD1, a call that cannot be tested without DNA. The germline V gene has CDR1 GTSNPN and CDR2 SVGIG (reference sequence). The length of the CDR3 is 17 residues.

J is TRBJ2-2 and V is TRBV29-1; the TRBD1 assignment by TCRdb is unverifiable without DNA. Germline loops: CDR1 SQVTM, CDR2 ANQGSEA. This CDR3 contains 13 residues. The CDR3 here is CSVGGTGTGELFF.

This chain connects TRBV7-2 to TRBJ1-2; the D call of TRBD1 rests on TCRdb alone, since no DNA is present to check it. This CDR3 is built from 16 residues. CDR1 and CDR2 (germline): SGHTA, FQGNSA. CDR3 in amino acids: CASSLTGTEFLYGYTF.

The genes are TRBV4-3 and TRBJ2-6. CDR1 LGHNA and CDR2 YSLEER come from the germline V gene. The length of the CDR3 is 15 residues. The CDR3 spells CASSRHIEGANVLTF.

V usage is TRBV19 and J usage is TRBJ2-1; TCRdb gives TRBD2 as the D gene, but with no DNA this cannot be confirmed. The CDR3 totals 13 residues. Germline V gene lookup returns CDR1 LNHDA and CDR2 SQIVND (reference sequence). CDR3 in amino acids: CASTWGLQYEQFF. The entire variable domain, with the rest obtained from reference TRBV19 and TRBJ2-1, is as follows: DGGITQSPKYLFRKEGQNVTLSCEQNLNHDAMYWYRQDPGQGLRLIYYSQIVNDFQKGDIAEGYSVSREKKESFPLTVTSAQKNPTAFYLCASTWGLQYEQFFGPGTRLTVL.

The genes are TRBV20-1 and TRBJ2-3. CDR1 is DFQATT, CDR2 SNEGSKA, per germline (reference sequence). CDR3 length equals 13 residues. This CDR3 is CSAQLYGTDTQYF.

The CDR3 region is CASSSSLFLGGILHF. The chain joins TRBV7-6 to TRBJ1-6; the D call of TRBD1 rests on TCRdb alone, since no DNA is present to check it. Germline assignment: CDR1 SGHVS and CDR2 FNYEAQ. CDR3 length: 15 amino acids.

The CDR3 here is CATSRERQGFGSSYEQYF. J is TRBJ2-7 and V is TRBV15; TCRdb's D call, TRBD1, is unchecked because there is no DNA. The germline V gene encodes CDR1 LNHNV and CDR2 YYDKDF (reference sequence). The CDR3 spans 18 residues.

The chain joins TRBV6-1 to TRBJ2-2; TCRdb selects TRBD1, and the lack of DNA leaves this call unchecked. Germline V gene lookup returns CDR1 MNHNS and CDR2 SASEGT. The CDR3 runs to 15 residues. CDR3 sequence: CASRGDRAVTGELFF.

The chain employs TRBV11-2 and TRBJ1-1; TCRdb lists TRBD1, though no DNA is available to test this call. Germline values: CDR1 SGHAT, CDR2 FQNNGV. CDR3 size: 14 residues. Here the CDR3 reads CASSYGGGATEAFF.

The chain combines TRBV5-1 with TRBJ2-5; with no DNA, the TCRdb D assignment of TRBD1 cannot be verified. This CDR3 spans 15 amino acids. Germline values: CDR1 SGHRS, CDR2 YFSETQ. Here the CDR3 reads CASSFGPGPQETQYF.

J is TRBJ2-1 and V is TRBV4-3; there is no DNA to check the TCRdb D call of TRBD2. Germline loops: CDR1 LGHNA, CDR2 YSLEER. The CDR3 has 15 residues. The CDR3 here is CASSQDLGQANEQFF.

The chain employs TRBV24-1 and TRBJ2-2; the TRBD1 assignment by TCRdb is unverifiable without DNA. The germline gives CDR1 KGHDR, CDR2 SFDVKD. The CDR3 has 18 residues. CDR3 region: CATSGPALSLLNTGELFF.

The chain carries TRBV7-3 and TRBJ2-1; the D call of TRBD2 rests on TCRdb alone, since no DNA is present to check it. Germline lookup yields CDR1 SGHTA and CDR2 FQGTGA. The CDR3 runs 13 residues. The CDR3 protein is CASSFREGNEQFF. The variable domain in full, completed from reference TRBV7-3 and TRBJ2-1, reads GAGVSQTPSNKVTEKGKYVELRCDPISGHTALYWYRQSLGQGPEFLIYFQGTGAADDSGLPNDRFFAVRPEGSVSTLKIQRTERGDSAVYLCASSFREGNEQFFGPGTRLTVL.